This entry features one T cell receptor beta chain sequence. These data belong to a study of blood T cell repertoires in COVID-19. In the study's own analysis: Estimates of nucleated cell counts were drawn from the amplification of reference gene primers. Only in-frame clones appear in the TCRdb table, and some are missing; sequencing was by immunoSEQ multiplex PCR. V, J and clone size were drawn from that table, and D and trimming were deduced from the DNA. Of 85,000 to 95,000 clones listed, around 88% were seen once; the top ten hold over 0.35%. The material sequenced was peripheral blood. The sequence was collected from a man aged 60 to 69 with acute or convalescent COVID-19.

The CDR3 protein is CASSLGQGGKETQYF. The CDR3 coding sequence is TGTGCCAGCAGCCTTGGACAGGGAGGGAAAGAGACCCAGTACTTC. The chain is built from TRBV3-1 (or the pseudogene TRBV3-2) and TRBJ2-5; perhaps TRBD1 as D (8 bases). V gave up 4 bases and J gave up 3 bases, with 15 bases separating them. The CDR3 sequence is 15 residues long. Germline CDR1 and CDR2: LGHDT and YNNKEL (reference sequence).